Shown below are 14 T cell receptor beta chains from a single sample sequenced in a study of CD8+ T cells in alopecia areata (dated by TCRdb to about 2018). The library was produced with the immunoSEQ multiplex PCR assay. RNA was extracted from all samples and reverse transcribed into cDNA, which served as template for TCR sequencing. TCRdb holds this immuneACCESS table with in-frame rearrangements only. Some clones are missing; in checked studies, unresolved V genes explain under half, and the rest has no known cause. In this sample the table shows around 98,000 clones, less than 50% of which occur a single time. Together, the top ten hold 0.79% of the sample. The source material was CD4+ T cells sorted from blood. These receptors were taken from a human donor with alopecia areata.

CDR3 residues: CASKAGGRNEQFF. The CDR3 DNA is TGTGCCAGCAAGGCGGGAGGGCGGAATGAGCAGTTCTTC. This chain connects TRBV6-6 to TRBJ2-1; TRBD2 matches at 9 bases. Trimming took 7 bases from V and 7 from J; bases not matched to a gene: 5. CDR3 length equals 13 residues. Germline V gene sequence: CDR1 MNHNY, CDR2 SVGAGI (reference sequence).

This clone has just a few counts. The CDR3 spells CASSVGPPQETQYF. CDR3 DNA: TGTGCCAGCAGCGTAGGCCCCCCGCAAGAGACCCAGTACTTC. The chain is built from TRBV9 and TRBJ2-5; D unresolved. V was clipped by 0 bases and J by 2 bases, with 8 bases between them. The germline CDR1 and CDR2 sequences are SGDLS and YYNGEE. The CDR3 has 14 amino acids.

To note about this clone: The sample has other DNA sequences that encode this CDR3 too. The genes are TRBV14 and TRBJ2-3; no reliable D call. The V end was cut by 6 bases, the J end by 2 bases, with 3 bases between. This CDR3 spans 11 amino acids. Germline lookup yields CDR1 SGHDN and CDR2 FVKESK. CDR3 sequence: CASSHTDTQYF. The CDR3 DNA reads TGTGCCAGCAGTCACACAGATACGCAGTATTTT.

This chain uses TRBV5-1 with TRBJ1-2, with D maybe TRBD1 (6 bases). The CDR3 consists of 14 residues. V was cut by 5 bases and J by 0 bases, with 11 bases left in between. Germline V lookup: CDR1 SGHRS, CDR2 YFSETQ. Here the CDR3 reads CASRGTGTNYGYTF. In DNA form, the CDR3 reads TGCGCCAGCAGGGGTACAGGGACTAACTATGGCTACACCTTC.

The table lists this clone with a few counts. The chain combines TRBV29-1 with TRBJ2-6, with 7 bases aligning to TRBD1. Germline trimming cut 6 bases from V and 2 bases from J; bases unmatched to any gene: 10. The CDR3 contains 16 residues. CDR1 SQVTM and CDR2 ANQGSEA come from the germline V gene. CDR3 sequence reads: CSVPHLTGPGANVLTF. DNA of the CDR3: TGCAGCGTCCCTCACCTGACAGGGCCTGGGGCCAACGTCCTGACTTTC.

This clone has just one count. The chain carries TRBV12-5 and TRBJ2-3; no reliable D call. Germline-derived CDR1 and CDR2 are LGHNT and FRNRAP. The CDR3 is 13 residues long. The V end lost 0 bases, the J end lost 10 bases, and 11 bases lay between the germline ends. The CDR3 DNA follows: TGTGCTAGTGGTTTGGTAGCCCTGATTCCGCAGTATTTT. Protein product: CASGLVALIPQYF.

The chain carries TRBV29-1 and TRBJ2-7, with 10 bases that match TRBD1. Per the germline V gene, CDR1 is SQVTM and CDR2 is ANQGSEA. The CDR3 extends over 13 amino acids. With V trimmed by 2 bases and J by 6 bases, 4 bases remained unmatched. The CDR3 loop is CSVELDRGSEQYF. CDR3 nucleotide sequence: TGCAGCGTTGAACTGGACAGGGGGTCCGAGCAGTACTTC.

The V gene is TRBV5-1, the J gene TRBJ2-4, with D maybe TRBD2 (7 bases). This CDR3 spans 14 amino acids. Trimming removed 1 base at V and 6 bases at J, with 11 bases between. The germline gives CDR1 SGHRS, CDR2 YFSETQ. The CDR3 bases are TGCGCCAGCAGCTTGTCGGGGGGCAGAAACATTCAGTACTTC. Residues: CASSLSGGRNIQYF.

The chain has TRBV29-1 and TRBJ2-1, with 12 bases fitting TRBD2. CDR1 and CDR2 (germline): SQVTM, ANQGSEA. V lost 6 bases to trimming and J lost 7 bases; unmatched junction nucleotides: 7. The CDR3 has 14 residues. CDR3 bases: TGCAGCGTGAAGCTAGCGGGAGGGCCGAATGAGCAGTTCTTC. It codes for CSVKLAGGPNEQFF.

The gene calls are TRBV15 and TRBJ2-7; perhaps TRBD2 as D (6 bases). Germline CDR1 LNHNV, CDR2 YYDKDF (reference sequence). The CDR3 covers 12 residues. V lost 4 bases and J lost 8, with 12 bases in between. CDR3 nucleotide sequence: TGTGCCACCAGCATACCGGGACTGCAGCAGTACTTC. This gives the protein CATSIPGLQQYF.

This clone was seen a few times. Within the sample, other DNA sequences also encode this same CDR3. This chain connects TRBV29-1 to TRBJ1-1; D possibly corresponds to TRBD1 (5 bases). The V gene lost 4 bases and the J gene lost 0 bases, with 9 bases spanning the gap. Germline CDR1 reads SQVTM; CDR2 reads ANQGSEA. The CDR3 totals 13 residues. This chain's CDR3 is CSVVRQMNTEAFF. CDR3 coding DNA: TGCAGCGTTGTCCGACAGATGAACACTGAAGCTTTCTTT. The variable domain in full, completed from reference TRBV29-1 and TRBJ1-1, reads SAVISQKPSRDICQRGTSLTIQCQVDSQVTMMFWYRQQPGQSLTLIATANQGSEATYESGFVIDKFPISRPNLTFSTLTVSNMSPEDSSIYLCSVVRQMNTEAFFGQGTRLTVV.

The table lists this clone with a few counts. V is TRBV29-1 and J is TRBJ2-1, with 9 bases that match TRBD1. Germline V CDR1 and CDR2: SQVTM, ANQGSEA. V trimming: 4 bases; J trimming: 8 bases; junction bases outside the gene matches: 6. The CDR3 extends over 13 amino acids. The CDR3 sequence is CSVVQGAWDEQFF. The CDR3 DNA sequence: TGCAGCGTTGTACAGGGGGCTTGGGATGAGCAGTTCTTC.

The chain has TRBV4-3 and TRBJ1-4; possible D gene TRBD1, 5 bases. The length of the CDR3 is 14 residues. Trimming removed 6 bases at V and 8 bases at J, with 16 bases between. The germline CDR1 and CDR2 sequences are LGHNA and YSLEER. The DNA for the CDR3 is TGCGCCAGCAGTCCCCAGGGCGTTCAGGAAAAACTGTTTTTT. It translates to CASSPQGVQEKLFF.

This clone turned up a few times. This chain links TRBV2 with TRBJ2-2; 10 bases map to TRBD1. In germline, CDR1 is SNHLY, CDR2 FYNNEI. There are 13 residues in the CDR3. The V gene end was trimmed by 8 bases and the J gene end by 5 bases; junction bases not matched to a gene: 2. For the CDR3, the DNA is TGTGCCAGCGGGACAGGGGTTACCGGGGAGCTGTTTTTT. Translation gives CASGTGVTGELFF.